A single sample gave rise to the 7 T cell receptor beta chains below, sequenced in a study of blood T cell repertoires in COVID-19. Produced via immunoSEQ multiplex PCR; TCRdb's table is partial and in-frame only. Here the sample spans 190,000 or so clones, 80% to 85% being singletons. The specimen sequenced was PBMCs or T cells enriched from blood (not recorded which). These receptors came from a man in his forties who had recovered from COVID-19.

Many counts were recorded for this clone. The rearrangement uses TRBV5-4 and TRBJ1-2, with a weak D call TRBD1 (6 bases). CDR1 and CDR2 (germline): SGHNT, YYREEE (reference sequence). CDR3 length: 14 residues. V was shortened by 0 bases and J by 7 bases, with 13 bases between the two germline ends. The CDR3 DNA reads as TGTGCCAGCAGCTTGGTGGGGACATCGGGTGGCTACACCTTC. It is translated as CASSLVGTSGGYTF.

J is TRBJ1-3 and V is TRBV6-5; D is unclear. Germline V gives CDR1 MNHEY, CDR2 SVGAGI. V dropped 6 bases and J dropped 4 bases, with 4 bases sitting between them. This CDR3 region has 11 residues. DNA for the CDR3: TGTGCCAGCAGCCAGGGAAACACCATATATTTT. Encoded protein: CASSQGNTIYF.

The rearrangement joins TRBV6-5 to TRBJ1-4, with D maybe TRBD1 (5 bases). This CDR3 has 14 residues. V lost 8 bases to trimming and J lost 1 base, with 11 bases between them. Germline V lookup: CDR1 MNHEY, CDR2 SVGAGI. In DNA form, the CDR3 reads TGTGCCAGCGTAGGGACTGGAACTAATGAAAAACTGTTTTTT. Translated, it gives CASVGTGTNEKLFF.

The rearrangement uses TRBV28 and TRBJ1-5; 9 bases fit TRBD1. The CDR3 is made up of 16 amino acids. Germline CDR1 is MDHEN and CDR2 is SYDVKM. Losses at the gene ends were 4 bases for V and 6 bases for J; bases not matched to a gene: 10. The CDR3 region is CASSSGQGFKGQPQHF. CDR3 in DNA: TGTGCCAGCAGTTCGGGACAGGGTTTCAAAGGTCAGCCCCAGCATTTT.

This clone has ten or more counts. Other DNA sequences in the sample encode the same CDR3. The CDR3 bases are TGTGCCAGCAGCCAAGGGACTAGCGGGGGGGCCGATACGCAGTATTTT. Amino acid sequence: CASSQGTSGGADTQYF. The V and J genes are TRBV4-2 and TRBJ2-3, with 15 positions matching TRBD2. After removal of 1 base from V and 6 bases from J, the junction contained 2 bases not matched to a gene. Germline lookup yields CDR1 LGHNA and CDR2 YNFKEQ. CDR3 size: 16 residues.

This rearrangement joins TRBV19 to TRBJ1-1; D possibly corresponds to TRBD1 (5 bases). The CDR3 contains 12 residues. The germline gives CDR1 LNHDA, CDR2 SQIVND (reference sequence). V was shortened by 7 bases and J by 1 base, with 7 bases between the two germline ends. The CDR3 reads CASTRGNTEAFF. The CDR3, as DNA: TGTGCCAGTACTAGGGGGAACACTGAAGCTTTCTTT.

This clone turned up a few times. CDR3 loop: CASSLVNRATSPLHF. For the CDR3, the DNA is TGTGCCAGCAGCTTAGTAAACAGGGCTACTTCACCCCTCCACTTT. J is TRBJ1-6 and V is TRBV7-2; D might be TRBD1 (6 bases). The CDR3 runs to 15 residues. V was trimmed by 1 base and J by 9 bases, leaving 13 bases between them. Germline values: CDR1 SGHTA, CDR2 FQGNSA.